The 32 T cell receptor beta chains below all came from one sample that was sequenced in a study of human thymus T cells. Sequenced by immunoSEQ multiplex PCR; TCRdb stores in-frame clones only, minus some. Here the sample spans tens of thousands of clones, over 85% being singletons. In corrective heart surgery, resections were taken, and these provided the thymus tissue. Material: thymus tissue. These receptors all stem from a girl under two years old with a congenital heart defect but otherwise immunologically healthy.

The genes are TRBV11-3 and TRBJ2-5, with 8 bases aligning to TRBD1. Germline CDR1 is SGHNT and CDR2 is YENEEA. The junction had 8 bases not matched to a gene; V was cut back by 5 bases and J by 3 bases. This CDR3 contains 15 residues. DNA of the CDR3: TGTGCCAGCAGCCTGGGCAGGGGGCGCAAAGAGACCCAGTACTTC. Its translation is CASSLGRGRKETQYF.

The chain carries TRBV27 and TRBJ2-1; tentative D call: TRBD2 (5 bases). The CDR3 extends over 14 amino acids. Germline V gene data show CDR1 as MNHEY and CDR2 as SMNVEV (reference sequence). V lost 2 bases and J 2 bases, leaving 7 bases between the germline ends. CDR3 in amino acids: CASSLRDTYNEQFF. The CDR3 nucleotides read TGTGCCAGCAGTTTACGGGATACCTACAATGAGCAGTTCTTC.

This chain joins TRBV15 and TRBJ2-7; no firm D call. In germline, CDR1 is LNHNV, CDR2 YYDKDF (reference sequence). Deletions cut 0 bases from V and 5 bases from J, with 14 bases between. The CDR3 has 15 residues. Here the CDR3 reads CATSREQAKVNEQYF. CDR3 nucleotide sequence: TGTGCCACCAGCAGAGAGCAAGCGAAGGTGAACGAGCAGTACTTC.

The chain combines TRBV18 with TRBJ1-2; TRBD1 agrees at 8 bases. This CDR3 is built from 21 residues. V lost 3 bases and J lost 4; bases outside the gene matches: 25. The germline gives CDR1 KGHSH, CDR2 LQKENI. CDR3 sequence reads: CASSPQPPPGGIRRYGYGYTF. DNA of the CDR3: TGTGCCAGCTCACCCCAACCCCCGCCAGGGGGCATTCGTAGGTACGGCTATGGCTACACCTTC.

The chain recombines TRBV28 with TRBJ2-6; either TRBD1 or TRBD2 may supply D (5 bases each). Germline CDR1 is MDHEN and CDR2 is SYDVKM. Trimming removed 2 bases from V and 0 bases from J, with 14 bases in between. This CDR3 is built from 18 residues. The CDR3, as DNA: TGTGCCAGCAGTTTAGGGACGGTAGTCCGCTCTGGGGCCAACGTCCTGACTTTC. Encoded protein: CASSLGTVVRSGANVLTF.

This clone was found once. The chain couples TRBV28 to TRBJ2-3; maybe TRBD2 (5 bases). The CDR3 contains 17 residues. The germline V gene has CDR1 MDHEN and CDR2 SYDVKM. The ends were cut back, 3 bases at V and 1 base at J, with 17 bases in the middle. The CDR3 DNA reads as TGTGCCAGCAGTTTGGGCGGGCCTGGGTCCCGCACAGATACGCAGTATTTT. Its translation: CASSLGGPGSRTDTQYF.

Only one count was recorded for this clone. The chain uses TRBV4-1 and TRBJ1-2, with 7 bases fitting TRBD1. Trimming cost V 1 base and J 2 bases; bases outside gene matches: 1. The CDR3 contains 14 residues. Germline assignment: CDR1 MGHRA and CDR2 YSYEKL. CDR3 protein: CASSQGTGNYGYTF. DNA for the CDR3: TGCGCCAGCAGCCAAGGGACAGGAAACTATGGCTACACCTTC.

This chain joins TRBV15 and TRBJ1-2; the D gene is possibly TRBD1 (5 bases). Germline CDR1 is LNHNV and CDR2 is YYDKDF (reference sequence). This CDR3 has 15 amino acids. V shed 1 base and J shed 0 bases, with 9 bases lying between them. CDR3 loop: CATSRGAGPNYGYTF. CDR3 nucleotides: TGTGCCACCAGCAGAGGGGCGGGACCTAACTATGGCTACACCTTC.

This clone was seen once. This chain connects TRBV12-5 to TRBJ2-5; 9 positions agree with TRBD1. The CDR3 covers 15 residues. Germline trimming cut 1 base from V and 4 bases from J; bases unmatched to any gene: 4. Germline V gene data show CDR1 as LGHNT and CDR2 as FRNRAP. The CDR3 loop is CASGLGTGVVETQYF. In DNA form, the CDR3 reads TGTGCTAGTGGTTTGGGGACAGGGGTTGTAGAGACCCAGTACTTC.

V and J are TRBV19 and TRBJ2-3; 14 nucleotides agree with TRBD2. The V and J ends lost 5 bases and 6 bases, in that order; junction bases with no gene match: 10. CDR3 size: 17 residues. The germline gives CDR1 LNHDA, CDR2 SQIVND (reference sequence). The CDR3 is CASSLRTSGRRTDTQYF. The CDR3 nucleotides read TGTGCCAGTAGTCTCCGGACTAGCGGGAGGCGTACGGATACGCAGTATTTT.

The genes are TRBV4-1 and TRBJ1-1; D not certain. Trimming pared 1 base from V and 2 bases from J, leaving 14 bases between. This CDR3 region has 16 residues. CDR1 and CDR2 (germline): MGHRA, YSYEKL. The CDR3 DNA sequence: TGCGCCAGCAGCCAAGTTGTCCGGGATCCTAACACTGAAGCTTTCTTT. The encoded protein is CASSQVVRDPNTEAFF.

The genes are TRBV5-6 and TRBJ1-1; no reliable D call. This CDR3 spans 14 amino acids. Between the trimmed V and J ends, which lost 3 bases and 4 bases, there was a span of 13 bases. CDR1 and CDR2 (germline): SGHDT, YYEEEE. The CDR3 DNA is TGTGCCAGCAGCTGGGAGGAAGAGGGCACTGAAGCTTTCTTT. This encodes CASSWEEEGTEAFF. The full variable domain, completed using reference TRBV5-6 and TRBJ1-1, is DAGVTQSPTHLIKTRGQQVTLRCSPKSGHDTVSWYQQALGQGPQFIFQYYEEEERQRGNFPDRFSGHQFPNYSSELNVNALLLGDSALYLCASSWEEEGTEAFFGQGTRLTVV.

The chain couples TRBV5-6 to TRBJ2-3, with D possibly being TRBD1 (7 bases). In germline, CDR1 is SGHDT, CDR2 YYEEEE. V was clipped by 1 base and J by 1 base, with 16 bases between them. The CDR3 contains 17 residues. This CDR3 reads CASSLFLDREGTDTQYF. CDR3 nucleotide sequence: TGTGCCAGCAGCTTGTTCCTCGACAGGGAGGGCACAGATACGCAGTATTTT.

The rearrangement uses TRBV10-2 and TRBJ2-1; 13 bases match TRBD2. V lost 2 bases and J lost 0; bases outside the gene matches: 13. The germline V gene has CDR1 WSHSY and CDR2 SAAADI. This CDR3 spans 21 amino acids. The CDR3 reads CASSETITSGRALSSYNEQFF. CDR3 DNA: TGCGCCAGCAGTGAGACCATTACTAGCGGGAGGGCCCTGAGCTCCTACAATGAGCAGTTCTTC.

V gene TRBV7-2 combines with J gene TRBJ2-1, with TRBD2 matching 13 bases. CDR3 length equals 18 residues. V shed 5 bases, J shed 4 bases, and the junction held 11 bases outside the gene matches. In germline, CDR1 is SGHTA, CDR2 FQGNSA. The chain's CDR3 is CASSPVLGTSGTYNEQFF. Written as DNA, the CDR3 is TGTGCCAGCAGCCCAGTTCTCGGGACTAGCGGGACGTACAATGAGCAGTTCTTC.

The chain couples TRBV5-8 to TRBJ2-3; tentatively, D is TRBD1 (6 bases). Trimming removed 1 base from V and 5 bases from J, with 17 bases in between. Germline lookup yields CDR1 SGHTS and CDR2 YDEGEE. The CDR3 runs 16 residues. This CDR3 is CASSLPGANGVDTQYF. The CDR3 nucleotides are TGTGCCAGCAGCTTGCCAGGGGCGAATGGGGTAGATACGCAGTATTTT.

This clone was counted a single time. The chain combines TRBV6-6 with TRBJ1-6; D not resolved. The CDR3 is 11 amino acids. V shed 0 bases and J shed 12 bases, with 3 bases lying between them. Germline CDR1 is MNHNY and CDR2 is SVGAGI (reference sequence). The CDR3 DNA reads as TGTGCCAGCAGTTACTCAGGACCCCTCCACTTT. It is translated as CASSYSGPLHF.

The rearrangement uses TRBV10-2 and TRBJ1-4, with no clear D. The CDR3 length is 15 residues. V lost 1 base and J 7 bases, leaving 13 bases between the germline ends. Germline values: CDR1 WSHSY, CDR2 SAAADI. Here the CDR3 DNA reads TGCGCCAGCAGTGAGTATCTCCAAAGCGGTGAAAAACTGTTTTTT. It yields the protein CASSEYLQSGEKLFF.

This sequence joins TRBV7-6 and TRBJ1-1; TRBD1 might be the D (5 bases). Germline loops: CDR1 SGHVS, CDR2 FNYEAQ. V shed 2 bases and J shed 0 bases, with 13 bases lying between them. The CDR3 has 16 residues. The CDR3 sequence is CASSLKKRGMNTEAFF. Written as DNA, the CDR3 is TGTGCCAGCAGCTTAAAGAAGCGGGGGATGAACACTGAAGCTTTCTTT.

This CDR3 reads CASSLRAGGPAEQFF. The CDR3 region has the DNA TGTGCCAGCAGTTTACGAGCGGGAGGGCCGGCTGAGCAGTTCTTC. The J gene is TRBJ2-1, the V gene TRBV28; 10 bases are shared with TRBD2. The germline V gene encodes CDR1 MDHEN and CDR2 SYDVKM. The CDR3 runs 15 residues. V lost 2 bases to trimming and J lost 9 bases; unmatched junction nucleotides: 7.

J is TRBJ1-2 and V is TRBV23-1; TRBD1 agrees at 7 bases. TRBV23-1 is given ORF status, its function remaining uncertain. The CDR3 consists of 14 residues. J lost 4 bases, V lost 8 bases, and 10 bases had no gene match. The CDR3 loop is CASFNGTVFYGYTF. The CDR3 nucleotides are TGCGCCAGCTTTAACGGGACAGTGTTCTATGGCTACACCTTC.

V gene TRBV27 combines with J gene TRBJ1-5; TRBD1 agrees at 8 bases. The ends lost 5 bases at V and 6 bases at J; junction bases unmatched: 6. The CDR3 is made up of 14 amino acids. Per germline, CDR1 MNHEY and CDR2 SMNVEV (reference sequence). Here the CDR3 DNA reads TGTGCCAGCAGTGCTGACAGGGGTGGTCAGCCCCAGCATTTT. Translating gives CASSADRGGQPQHF.

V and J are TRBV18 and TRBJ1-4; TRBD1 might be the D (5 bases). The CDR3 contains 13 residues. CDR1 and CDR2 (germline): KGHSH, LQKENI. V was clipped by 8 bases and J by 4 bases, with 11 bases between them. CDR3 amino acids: CASARGHNEKLFF. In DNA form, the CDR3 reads TGTGCCAGCGCCCGGGGCCATAATGAAAAACTGTTTTTT.

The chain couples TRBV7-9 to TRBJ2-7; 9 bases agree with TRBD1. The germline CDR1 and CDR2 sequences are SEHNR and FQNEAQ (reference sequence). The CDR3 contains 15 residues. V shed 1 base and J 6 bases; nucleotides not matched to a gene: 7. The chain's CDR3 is CASSLDGTGIGEQYF. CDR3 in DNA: TGTGCCAGCAGCTTAGACGGGACAGGGATTGGCGAGCAGTACTTC.

This CDR3 is CAISPEGSKGYGYTF. For the CDR3, the DNA is TGTGCCATCAGTCCTGAGGGCAGTAAGGGATATGGCTACACCTTC. The chain joins TRBV10-3 to TRBJ1-2; D is ambiguous. CDR1 and CDR2 from the germline V gene are ENHRY and SYGVKD. This CDR3 spans 15 amino acids. Trimming cost V 5 bases and J 5 bases, with 18 bases left between them.

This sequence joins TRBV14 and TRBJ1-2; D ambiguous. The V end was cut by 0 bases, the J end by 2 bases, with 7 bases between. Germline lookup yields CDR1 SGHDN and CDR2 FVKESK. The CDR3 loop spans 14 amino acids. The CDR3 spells CASSQEPTNYGYTF. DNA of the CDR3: TGTGCCAGCAGCCAAGAGCCGACAAACTATGGCTACACCTTC. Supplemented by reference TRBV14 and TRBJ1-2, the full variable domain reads EAGVTQFPSHSVIEKGQTVTLRCDPISGHDNLYWYRRVMGKEIKFLLHFVKESKQDESGMPNNRFLAERTGGTYSTLKVQPAELEDSGVYFCASSQEPTNYGYTFGSGTRLTVV.

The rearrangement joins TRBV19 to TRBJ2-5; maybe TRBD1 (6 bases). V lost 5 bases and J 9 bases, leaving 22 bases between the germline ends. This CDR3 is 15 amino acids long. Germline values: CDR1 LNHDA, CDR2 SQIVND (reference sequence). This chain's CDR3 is CASSRPGTLFRAQYF. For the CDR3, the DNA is TGTGCCAGTAGTCGTCCCGGGACACTATTCCGGGCCCAGTACTTC.

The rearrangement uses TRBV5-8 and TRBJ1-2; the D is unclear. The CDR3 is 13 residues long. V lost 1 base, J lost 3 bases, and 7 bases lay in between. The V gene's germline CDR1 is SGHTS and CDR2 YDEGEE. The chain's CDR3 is CASSLFQDYGYTF. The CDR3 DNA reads TGTGCCAGCAGCTTGTTCCAGGACTATGGCTACACCTTC.

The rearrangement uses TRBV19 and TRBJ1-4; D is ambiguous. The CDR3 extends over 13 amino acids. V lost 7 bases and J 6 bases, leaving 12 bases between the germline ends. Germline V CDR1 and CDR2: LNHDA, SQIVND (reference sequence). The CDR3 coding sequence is TGTGCCAGTAATGGACGCGGGGATGAAAAACTGTTTTTT. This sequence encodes CASNGRGDEKLFF.

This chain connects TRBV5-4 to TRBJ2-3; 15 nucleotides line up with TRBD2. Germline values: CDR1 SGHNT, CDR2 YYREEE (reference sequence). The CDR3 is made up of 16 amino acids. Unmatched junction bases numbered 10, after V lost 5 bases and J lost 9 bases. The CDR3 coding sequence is TGTGCCAGCAGGGATGGGACTAGCGGGGGGAGGGGGACGCAGTATTTT. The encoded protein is CASRDGTSGGRGTQYF.

DNA for the CDR3: TGTGCCACCTCTCCCGGGGGATGTATCAATGAGCAGTTCTTC. Translation: CATSPGGCINEQFF. The chain recombines TRBV7-3 with TRBJ2-1, with D perhaps matching TRBD2 (6 bases). Germline CDR1 is SGHTA and CDR2 is FQGTGA. With 10 bases removed from V and 6 bases from J, the gap between germline ends came to 19 bases. This CDR3 has 14 amino acids.

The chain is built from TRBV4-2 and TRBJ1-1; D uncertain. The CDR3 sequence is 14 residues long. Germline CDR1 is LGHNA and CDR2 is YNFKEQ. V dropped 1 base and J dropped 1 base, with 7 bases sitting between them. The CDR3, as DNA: TGTGCCAGCAGCCAAGTTACCACGAACACTGAAGCTTTCTTT. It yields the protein CASSQVTTNTEAFF.